This TCR beta chain was profiled in a study of T cell responses to AZD1222 COVID-19 vaccine. V lost 10 bases to trimming and J lost 6 bases; unmatched junction nucleotides: 2. The CDR3 totals 11 residues. Profiled with immunoSEQ multiplex PCR; TCRdb holds only in-frame clones, not every one. The data contain some 100,000 clones, around nine tenths of them singletons. On this clone: Its antigen is not identified.

Notes on the study in general: Increases in Spike-specific TCR breadth and depth were seen after two AZD1222 doses.

Here the sequenced sample was peripheral blood, taken on day 0 of AZD1222 vaccination. The receptor was derived from an adult in good health. The chain carries TRBV12-3 or TRBV12-4 and TRBJ2-2; 7 bases align to TRBD1. The CDR3 DNA reads as TGTGCCACACAGGGGTCCGGGGAGCTGTTTTTT. This sequence encodes CATQGSGELFF.